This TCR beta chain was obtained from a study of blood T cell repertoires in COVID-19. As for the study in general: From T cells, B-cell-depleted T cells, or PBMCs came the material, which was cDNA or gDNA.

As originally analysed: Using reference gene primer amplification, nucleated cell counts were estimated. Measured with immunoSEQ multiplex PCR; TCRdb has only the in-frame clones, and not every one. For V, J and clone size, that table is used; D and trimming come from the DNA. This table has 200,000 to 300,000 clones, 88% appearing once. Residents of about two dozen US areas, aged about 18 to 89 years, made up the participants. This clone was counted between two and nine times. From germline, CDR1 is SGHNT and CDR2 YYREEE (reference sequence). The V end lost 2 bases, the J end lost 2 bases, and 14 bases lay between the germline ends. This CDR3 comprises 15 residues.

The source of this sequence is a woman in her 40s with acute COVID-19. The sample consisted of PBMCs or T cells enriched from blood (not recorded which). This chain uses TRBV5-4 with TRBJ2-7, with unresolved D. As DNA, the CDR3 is TGTGCCAGCAGCTTACAGAACTTAATACCCTACGAGCAGTACTTC. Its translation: CASSLQNLIPYEQYF.